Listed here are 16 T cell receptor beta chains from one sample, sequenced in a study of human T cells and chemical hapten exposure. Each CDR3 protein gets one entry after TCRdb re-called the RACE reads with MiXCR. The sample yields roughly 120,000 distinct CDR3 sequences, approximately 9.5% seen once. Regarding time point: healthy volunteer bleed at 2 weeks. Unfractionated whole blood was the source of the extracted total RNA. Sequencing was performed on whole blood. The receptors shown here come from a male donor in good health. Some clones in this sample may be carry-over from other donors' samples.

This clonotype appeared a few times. The CDR3 DNA follows: TGTGCCAGCAGCTCTTCGGACAGGGGAGGCAATCAGCCCCAGCATTTT. Its translation: CASSSSDRGGNQPQHF. This chain joins TRBV5-6 and TRBJ1-5, with 9 bases identical to TRBD1. The CDR3 has 16 residues. J lost 2 bases, V lost 3 bases, and 6 bases had no gene match. Germline V CDR1 and CDR2: SGHDT, YYEEEE.

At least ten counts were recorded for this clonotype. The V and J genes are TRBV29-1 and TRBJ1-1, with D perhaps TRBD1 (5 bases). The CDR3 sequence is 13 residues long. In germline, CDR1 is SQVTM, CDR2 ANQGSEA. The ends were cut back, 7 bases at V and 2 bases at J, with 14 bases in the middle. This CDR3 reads CSGGSGPNTEAFF. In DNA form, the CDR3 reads TGCAGCGGGGGGTCGGGCCCTAACACTGAAGCTTTCTTT. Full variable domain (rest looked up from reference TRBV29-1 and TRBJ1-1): SAVISQKPSRDICQRGTSLTIQCQVDSQVTMMFWYRQQPGQSLTLIATANQGSEATYESGFVIDKFPISRPNLTFSTLTVSNMSPEDSSIYLCSGGSGPNTEAFFGQGTRLTVV.

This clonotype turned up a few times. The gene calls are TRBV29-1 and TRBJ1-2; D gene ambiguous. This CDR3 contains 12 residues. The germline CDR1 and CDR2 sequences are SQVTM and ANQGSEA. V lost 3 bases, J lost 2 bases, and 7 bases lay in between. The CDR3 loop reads CSVETPNYGYTF. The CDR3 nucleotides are TGCAGCGTTGAGACACCCAACTATGGCTACACCTTC.

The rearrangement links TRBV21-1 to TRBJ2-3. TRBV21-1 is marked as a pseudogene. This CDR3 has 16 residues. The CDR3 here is CASSKGSWSSTDTQYF. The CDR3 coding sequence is TGTGCCAGCAGCAAAGGTAGCTGGTCCAGCACAGATACGCAGTATTTT.

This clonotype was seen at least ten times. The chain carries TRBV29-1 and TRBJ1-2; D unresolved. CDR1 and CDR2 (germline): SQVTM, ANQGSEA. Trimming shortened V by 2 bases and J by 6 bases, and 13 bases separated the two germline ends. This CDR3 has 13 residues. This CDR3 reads CSVEFPGLNGYTF. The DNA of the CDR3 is TGCAGCGTTGAATTTCCGGGTCTAAATGGCTACACCTTC.

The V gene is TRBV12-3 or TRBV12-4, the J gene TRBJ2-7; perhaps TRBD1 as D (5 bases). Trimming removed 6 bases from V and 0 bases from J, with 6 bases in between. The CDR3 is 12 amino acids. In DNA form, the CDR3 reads TGTGCCAGCAGAGGGGACTCCTACGAGCAGTACTTC. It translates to CASRGDSYEQYF.

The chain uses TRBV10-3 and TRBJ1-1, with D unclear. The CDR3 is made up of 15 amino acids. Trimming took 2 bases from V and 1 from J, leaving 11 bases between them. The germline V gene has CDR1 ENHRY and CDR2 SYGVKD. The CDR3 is CAISEEQAGNTEAFF. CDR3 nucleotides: TGTGCCATCAGTGAGGAGCAGGCGGGGAACACTGAAGCTTTCTTT.

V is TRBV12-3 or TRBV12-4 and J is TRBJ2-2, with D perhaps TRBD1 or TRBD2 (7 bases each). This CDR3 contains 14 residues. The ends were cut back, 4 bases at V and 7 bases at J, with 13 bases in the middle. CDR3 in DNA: TGTGCCAGCAGTTCCGACAGGGAGGGCGGGGAGCTGTTTTTT. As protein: CASSSDREGGELFF.

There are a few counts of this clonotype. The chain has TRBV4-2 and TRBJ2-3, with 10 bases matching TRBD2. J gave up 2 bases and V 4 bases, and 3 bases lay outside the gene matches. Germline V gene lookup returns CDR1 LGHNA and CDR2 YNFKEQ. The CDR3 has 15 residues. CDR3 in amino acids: CASSPLAGNTDTQYF. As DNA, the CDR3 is TGTGCCAGCAGCCCACTAGCGGGGAACACAGATACGCAGTATTTT.

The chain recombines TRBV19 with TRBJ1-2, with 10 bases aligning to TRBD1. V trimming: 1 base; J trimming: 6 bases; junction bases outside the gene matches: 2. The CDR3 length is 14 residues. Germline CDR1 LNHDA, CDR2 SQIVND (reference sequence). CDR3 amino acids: CASSIGQGADGYTF. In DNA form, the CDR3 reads TGTGCCAGTAGTATAGGACAGGGGGCTGATGGCTACACCTTC.

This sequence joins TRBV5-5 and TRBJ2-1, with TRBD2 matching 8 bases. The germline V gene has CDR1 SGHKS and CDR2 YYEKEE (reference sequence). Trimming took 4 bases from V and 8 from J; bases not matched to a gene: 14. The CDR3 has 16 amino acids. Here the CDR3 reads CASSPRDGRAGDEQFF. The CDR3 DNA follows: TGTGCCAGCAGCCCCCGTGACGGGAGGGCCGGGGATGAGCAGTTCTTC. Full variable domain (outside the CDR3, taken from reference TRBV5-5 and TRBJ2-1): DAGVTQSPTHLIKTRGQQVTLRCSPISGHKSVSWYQQVLGQGPQFIFQYYEKEERGRGNFPDRFSARQFPNYSSELNVNALLLGDSALYLCASSPRDGRAGDEQFFGPGTRLTVL.

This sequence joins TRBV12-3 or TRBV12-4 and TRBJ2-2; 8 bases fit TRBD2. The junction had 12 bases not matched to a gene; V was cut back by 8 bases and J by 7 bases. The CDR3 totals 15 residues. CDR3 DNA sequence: TGTGCCAGCTCAAACGCCGGGAGGGCCTTCGGGGAGCTGTTTTTT. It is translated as CASSNAGRAFGELFF.

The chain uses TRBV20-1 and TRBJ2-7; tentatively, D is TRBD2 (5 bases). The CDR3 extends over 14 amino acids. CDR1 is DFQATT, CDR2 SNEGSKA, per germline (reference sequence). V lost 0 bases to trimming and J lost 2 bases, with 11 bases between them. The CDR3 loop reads CSARDLGSAYEQYF. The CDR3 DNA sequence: TGCAGTGCTAGAGATCTGGGTAGCGCCTACGAGCAGTACTTC.

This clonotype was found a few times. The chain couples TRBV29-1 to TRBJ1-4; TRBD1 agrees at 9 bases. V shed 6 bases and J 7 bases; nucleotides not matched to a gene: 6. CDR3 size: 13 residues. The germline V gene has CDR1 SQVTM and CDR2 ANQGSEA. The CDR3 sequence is CSVVDRGGEKLFF. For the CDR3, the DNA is TGCAGCGTGGTCGACAGGGGGGGTGAAAAACTGTTTTTT. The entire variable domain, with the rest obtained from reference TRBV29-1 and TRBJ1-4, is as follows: SAVISQKPSRDICQRGTSLTIQCQVDSQVTMMFWYRQQPGQSLTLIATANQGSEATYESGFVIDKFPISRPNLTFSTLTVSNMSPEDSSIYLCSVVDRGGEKLFFGSGTQLSVL.

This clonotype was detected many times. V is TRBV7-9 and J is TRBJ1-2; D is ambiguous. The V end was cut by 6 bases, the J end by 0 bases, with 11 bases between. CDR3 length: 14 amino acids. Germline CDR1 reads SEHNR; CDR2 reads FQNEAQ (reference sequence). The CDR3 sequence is CASSLRTTNYGYTF. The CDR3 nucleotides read TGTGCCAGCAGTTTAAGAACAACTAACTATGGCTACACCTTC.

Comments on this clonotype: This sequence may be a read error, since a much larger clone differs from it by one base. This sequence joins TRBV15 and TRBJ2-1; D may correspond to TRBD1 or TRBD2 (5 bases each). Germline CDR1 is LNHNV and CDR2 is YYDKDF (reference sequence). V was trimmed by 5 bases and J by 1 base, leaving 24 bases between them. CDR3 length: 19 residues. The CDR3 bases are TGTGCCACCAGCCTGGGTGAGGGGTCCATAGAAGGGTCCTACAATGAGCAGTTCTTC. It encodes CATSLGEGSIEGSYNEQFF.